This T cell receptor beta chain was identified in a study of Ad26.COV2.S vaccination and SARS-CoV-2 variants (dated by TCRdb to the early 2020s). Background on the whole study: Donors in the vaccine arm were drawn from COV1001, a phase I-IIa trial of Ad26.COV2.S in healthy adults that was multicentre, randomized, double-blind and placebo-controlled. Dosing of Ad26.COV2.S was intramuscular, at either 5x10^10 or 1x10^11 viral particles, delivered as one shot or as two shots spaced 56 days apart. TCRbeta repertoire sequencing was used to assess the specificity and breadth of SARS-CoV-2-reactive T cell receptors after Ad26.COV2.S vaccination. The TCR-sequenced set comprised about 32 samples: around 20 Ad26.COV2.S vaccine recipients, 5 placebo recipients and 8 SARS-CoV-2 convalescent individuals. Participants in the trial were split at random into five groups of five each, receiving low-dose or high-dose Ad26.COV2.S once or twice, or else placebo on both occasions. Blinding of investigators to trial group allocation was maintained during experiments and outcome assessment.

A word on this clone: Its antigen is still unknown. No per-base quality is available; no much larger clone lies one base away.

TCRbeta CDR3 regions were sequenced with the immunoSEQ Assay. After extraction, genomic DNA underwent amplification by bias-controlled multiplex PCR, followed by high-throughput sequencing. The authors' analysis ran thus. Collapsing and filtering of sequences were performed to quantify the absolute abundance of each unique TCRbeta CDR3 region. Usable DNA was measured by amplifying reference genes present in all nucleated cells, and TCRbeta template counts were normalized to that usable DNA to estimate T cell fraction. Repertoire TCRs were annotated as SARS-CoV-2-specific when V gene, CDR3 amino acid sequence and J gene were exactly matched to a known reactive TCR set. The reference SARS-CoV-2 TCR set came from MIRA and was filtered for enrichment in COVID-19-positive ImmuneCODE repertoires, removing public or cross-reactive TCRs. Using the MIRA antigens, annotated TCRs were further analysed by specific ORF or by position within an ORF. Breadth was defined as the number of annotated unique rearrangements divided by the total number of unique productive rearrangements, and depth was defined as the summed frequency of the annotated unique rearrangements. Two-sided Wilcoxon rank-sum tests were used to compare TCR breadth between groups. Entries here come from immuneACCESS through TCRdb and include only in-frame sequences with V and J called. Some clones fail to appear in such tables; in the studies checked, an unresolved V gene covers under half of the shortfall, and the cause of the remainder is unknown. That table is the source of V, J and clone size, and D and trimming were worked out from the DNA. The sample table holds over 400,000 clones, of which roughly nine tenths were seen once. Over 2% of the sample lies in the top ten.

Read against the paper, the sample's treatment or condition label means: over 15 received Ad26.COV2.S at low or high dose, single or two shots; 5 received placebo; per-sample allocation not given. For vaccine and placebo recipients, repertoires were sequenced using samples collected on day 63 after the first injection. Cohort 1b enrolled roughly 25 adults aged 18-55 years at a single site in Boston, USA, between 29 July and 7 August 2020. As a vaccine, Ad26.COV2.S was a replication-incompetent adenovirus type 26 vector that expressed a prefusion-stabilized SARS-CoV-2 spike protein derived from the original Wuhan strain. General conclusions and limits of the study: It was noted by the authors that total T cell responses may have been underestimated by the TCR breadth and depth analyses. Vaccine and placebo recipients had similar non-spike TCR breadth, a finding consistent with the vaccine containing only spike. Compared with placebo recipients, Ad26.COV2.S recipients showed higher spike-specific TCR breadth (P = 0.0014). Substantial breadth of spike-specific CD8+ and CD4+ T cell responses was reported after vaccination. The study was not powered for comparison of responses between vaccine doses or regimens.

V is pared back by 3 bases and J by 3 bases, with 14 bases lying between the germline termini. Via the germline V gene, CDR1 is KGHSH and CDR2 LQKENI. Spanning cysteine to phenylalanine, the CDR3 consists of 15 amino acids. Solely the CDR3 DNA is kept, with 45 bases framed from the first base. This sequence originates from a person aged 18 to 65 who received the Ad26.COV2.S COVID-19 vaccine or a placebo. This sample comprised peripheral blood, obtained in a trial of Ad26.COV2.S vaccine versus placebo. The V gene is TRBV18 and the J gene is TRBJ2-5; the D gene is perhaps TRBD1, from 6 matching bases. The CDR3 reads as follows: CASSPNPSGEETQYF. The DNA reads TGTGCCAGCTCACCCAATCCTTCAGGGGAAGAGACCCAGTACTTC.